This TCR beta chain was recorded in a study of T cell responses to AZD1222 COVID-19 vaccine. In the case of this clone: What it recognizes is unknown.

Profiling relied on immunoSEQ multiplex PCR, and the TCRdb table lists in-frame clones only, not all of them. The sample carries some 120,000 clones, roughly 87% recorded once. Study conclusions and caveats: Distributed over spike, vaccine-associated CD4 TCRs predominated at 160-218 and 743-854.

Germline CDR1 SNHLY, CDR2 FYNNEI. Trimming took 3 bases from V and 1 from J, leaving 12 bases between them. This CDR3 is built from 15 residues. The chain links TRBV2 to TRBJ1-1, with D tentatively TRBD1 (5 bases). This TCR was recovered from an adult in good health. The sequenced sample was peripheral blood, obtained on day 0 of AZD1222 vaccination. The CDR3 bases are TGTGCCAGCAGTGATCGCAGGGACGAGAACACTGAAGCTTTCTTT. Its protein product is CASSDRRDENTEAFF.